This note documents a single T cell receptor beta chain sequence. In its sample, this clonotype comes out as medium-sized (0.01 to 0.1%). Its antigen remains undetermined. Base qualities are not provided; no much larger clone lies one nucleotide away. This sample stems from a study (dated by TCRdb to about 2017). For the wider study: To characterize human CD8+ TCR repertoires that recognize immunodominant viral antigens, the researchers relied on sequence and structural analyses. Overall results and qualifications from the work: CD8+ TCR repertoires specific to different immunodominant viral antigens were reported to be distinct from each other and highly diverse.

The listed sequencing device is Illumina HiSeq 2500. The public reads were run again by TCRdb, first through fastp at Q25 and then through MiXCR, and only productive beta chains were kept. Rows merge per CDR3 protein into single entries with the most common DNA and genes. The sample includes fewer than 250 distinct CDR3 sequences, with 30% to 40% observed a single time. Clones ranked in the top ten supply roughly 86% of the sample. CDR1 SGDLS and CDR2 YYNGEE are derived from the germline V gene. A distance of 14 bases separates the germline ends of V and J, which lose 0 bases and 4 bases respectively. Including cysteine and phenylalanine, the CDR3 has 15 amino acids. Of all the DNA, just the CDR3 is kept, 45 bases in frame from base 1.

Sequencing was carried out using CD8+ T cells (not recorded whether cultured). The sequence is built from TRBV9 and TRBJ2-7; matching of 6 bases hints at TRBD1 as the D gene. The TCR originated in a female donor. Here the CDR3 is given as CASSVGLGRGYEQYF. The bases read TGTGCCAGCAGCGTAGGATTAGGAAGGGGGTACGAGCAGTACTTC.